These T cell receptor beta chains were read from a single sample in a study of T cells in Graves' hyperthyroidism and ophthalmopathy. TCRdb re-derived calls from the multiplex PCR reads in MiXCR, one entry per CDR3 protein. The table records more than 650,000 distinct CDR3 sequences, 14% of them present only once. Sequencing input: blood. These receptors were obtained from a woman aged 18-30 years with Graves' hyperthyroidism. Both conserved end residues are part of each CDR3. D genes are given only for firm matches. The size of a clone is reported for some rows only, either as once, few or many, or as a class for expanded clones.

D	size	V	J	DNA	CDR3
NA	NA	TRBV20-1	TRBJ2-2	TGCAGTGCTAGAGATCCGAGGGGGAGTGGGGCCGGGGAGCTGTTTTTT	CSARDPRGSGAGELFF
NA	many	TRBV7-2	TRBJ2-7	TGTGCCAGCAGCTTACAGGCAGGCCGATCCTACGAGCAGTACTTC	CASSLQAGRSYEQYF
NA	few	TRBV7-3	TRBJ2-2	TGTGCCAGCAGCCCGTCGAGGACTGGAGGGACCGGGGAGCTGTTTTTT	CASSPSRTGGTGELFF
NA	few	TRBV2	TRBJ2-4	TGTGCCAGCAGTGGACAACAAAACATTCAGTACTTC	CASSGQQNIQYF
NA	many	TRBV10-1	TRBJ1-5	TGCGCCAGCATGCAGTCCAATCAGCCCCAGCATTTT	CASMQSNQPQHF
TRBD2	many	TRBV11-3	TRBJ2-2	TGTGCCAGCAGCCCGGCGGGGGGGACCCACACCGGGGAGCTGTTTTTT	CASSPAGGTHTGELFF
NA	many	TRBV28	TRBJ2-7	TGTGCCAGCAGTCCACTAGCCTCACTCCTCTACGAGCAGTACTTC	CASSPLASLLYEQYF
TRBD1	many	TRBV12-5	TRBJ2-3	TGTGCTAGTGGATACACCGGGACAGGGCGCGATACGCAGTATTTT	CASGYTGTGRDTQYF
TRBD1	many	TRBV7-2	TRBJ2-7	TGTGCCAGCAGCGAACAGACAGGGGGCGGCTACGAGCAGTACTTC	CASSEQTGGGYEQYF
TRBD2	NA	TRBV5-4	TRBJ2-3	TGTGCCAGCAGCAAGGGACTAGCGGGAGATGGTACAGATACGCAGTATTTT	CASSKGLAGDGTDTQYF
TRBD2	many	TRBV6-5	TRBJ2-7	TGTGCCAGCAGTTACGCTGGGCCTAGCGGGAGTCCCCACGAGCAGTACTTC	CASSYAGPSGSPHEQYF
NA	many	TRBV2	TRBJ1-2	TGTGCCAGCAGTGAAGCCGGGGCAGGGACCTATGGCTACACCTTC	CASSEAGAGTYGYTF
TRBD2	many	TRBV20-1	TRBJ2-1	TGCAGTGTCAACAAACGTCTAGCGGGAGGGCCCTATGAGCAGTTCTTC	CSVNKRLAGGPYEQFF
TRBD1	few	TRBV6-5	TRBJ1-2	TGTGCCAGCAGTTACTTTAGGACAGGTGGAACCTATGGCTACACCTTC	CASSYFRTGGTYGYTF
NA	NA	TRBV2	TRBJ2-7	TGTGCCAGCAGTGAAGGCCACCGGGGGTGGGAGGACTCCTACGAGCAGTACTTC	CASSEGHRGWEDSYEQYF
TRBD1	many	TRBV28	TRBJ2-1	TGTGCCAGCAGTACCTCACCGGGACAGATAGACAATGAGCAGTTCTTC	CASSTSPGQIDNEQFF
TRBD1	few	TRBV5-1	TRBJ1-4	TGCGCCAGCCAGAATACAGGGGGCGCAGGGGAAAAACTGTTTTTT	CASQNTGGAGEKLFF
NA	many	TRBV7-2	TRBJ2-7	TGTGCCAGCAGCCTCAAACGAGGGGGGAACGAGCAGTACTTC	CASSLKRGGNEQYF
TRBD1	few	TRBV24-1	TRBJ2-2	TGTGCCACCAGTGATCCTCAGGGGGCGTACACCGGGGAGCTGTTTTTT	CATSDPQGAYTGELFF
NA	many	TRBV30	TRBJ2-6	TGTGCCTGGAGTACTGGGGCCAACGTCCTGACTTTC	CAWSTGANVLTF
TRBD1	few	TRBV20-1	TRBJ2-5	TGCAGTGCTCTAAGACGGCAGGGGGAAAGTAGTCAAGAGACCCAGTACTTC	CSALRRQGESSQETQYF
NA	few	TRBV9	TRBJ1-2	TGTGCCAGCAGCGTAGGAAGGCAGGGACCTAACTATGGCTACACCTTC	CASSVGRQGPNYGYTF